One sample yielded the 9 T cell receptor beta chains listed below, sequenced in a study of blood T cell repertoires in COVID-19. TCRdb's copy holds only in-frame clones and misses some; the assay was immunoSEQ multiplex PCR. The table shows a few hundred thousand clones, with 89% occurring only once. The sample consisted of PBMCs or T cells enriched from blood (not recorded which). The source of these receptors is a woman younger than 45 who had recovered from COVID-19.

In its sample, this clone was seen a few times. The chain is built from TRBV4-2 and TRBJ2-7; 13 bases fit TRBD2. Germline CDR1 reads LGHNA; CDR2 reads YNFKEQ. The ends lost 0 bases at V and 9 bases at J; junction bases unmatched: 23. The CDR3 runs to 21 residues. CDR3 DNA: TGTGCCAGCAGCCAAGAGAGGTCCTCGGGACTAGCGGGAATATCTACGATTGGGCAGTACTTC. Amino acids: CASSQERSSGLAGISTIGQYF.

This chain joins TRBV2 and TRBJ2-2, with a possible D match to TRBD1 (5 bases). V was shortened by 0 bases and J by 1 base, with 6 bases between the two germline ends. The CDR3 covers 15 residues. CDR1 and CDR2 from the germline V gene are SNHLY and FYNNEI. The CDR3 loop reads CASSEATVNTGELFF. The DNA of the CDR3 is TGTGCCAGCAGTGAAGCGACAGTGAACACCGGGGAGCTGTTTTTT.

This chain links TRBV11-2 with TRBJ1-1; D uncertain. V was clipped by 2 bases and J by 1 base, with 5 bases between them. The CDR3 contains 13 residues. Germline assignment: CDR1 SGHAT and CDR2 FQNNGV. The CDR3 bases are TGTGCCAGCAGCTTACGCAGGAACACTGAAGCTTTCTTT. Its translation is CASSLRRNTEAFF.

V and J are TRBV20-1 and TRBJ2-1; D is perhaps TRBD2 (5 bases). This CDR3 spans 15 amino acids. V was shortened by 3 bases and J by 0 bases, with 12 bases between the two germline ends. The germline CDR1 and CDR2 sequences are DFQATT and SNEGSKA (reference sequence). Here the CDR3 reads CSASKAGYSYNEQFF. The CDR3 coding sequence is TGCAGTGCTAGTAAGGCGGGTTACTCCTACAATGAGCAGTTCTTC.

This clone has a single count. This chain links TRBV5-1 with TRBJ1-5, with 9 nucleotides matching TRBD1. After removal of 4 bases from V and 5 bases from J, the junction contained 7 bases not matched to a gene. This CDR3 is built from 15 residues. Germline assignment: CDR1 SGHRS and CDR2 YFSETQ. The CDR3 bases are TGCGCCAGCAGCCGAACAGGGGGCTCCGATCAGCCCCAGCATTTT. It is translated as CASSRTGGSDQPQHF.

The CDR3 DNA reads as TGTGCCAGCAGCCCCCGACAGGGCACAGATACGCAGTATTTT. The encoded protein is CASSPRQGTDTQYF. The chain combines TRBV11-3 with TRBJ2-3; tentative D call: TRBD1 (6 bases). The V end was cut by 5 bases, the J end by 1 base, with 10 bases between. The CDR3 has 14 amino acids. The germline V gene encodes CDR1 SGHNT and CDR2 YENEEA. Looking up the rest from reference TRBV11-3 and TRBJ2-3 gives the full variable domain: EAGVVQSPRYKIIEKKQPVAFWCNPISGHNTLYWYLQNLGQGPELLIRYENEEAVDDSQLPKDRFSAERLKGVDSTLKIQPAELGDSAVYLCASSPRQGTDTQYFGPGTRLTVL.

The J gene is TRBJ1-5, the V gene TRBV11-2; perhaps TRBD1 as D (5 bases). The CDR3 totals 15 residues. The V end lost 5 bases, the J end lost 0 bases, and 11 bases lay between the germline ends. Germline CDR1 is SGHAT and CDR2 is FQNNGV. DNA of the CDR3: TGTGCCAGCAGCCTCATGGGGGGTAGCAATCAGCCCCAGCATTTT. Encoded protein: CASSLMGGSNQPQHF.

The V gene is TRBV7-2, the J gene TRBJ2-5; a possible D gene is TRBD1 (6 bases). Between the trimmed V and J ends, which lost 6 bases and 7 bases, there was a span of 18 bases. The CDR3 extends over 14 amino acids. CDR1 and CDR2 (germline): SGHTA, FQGNSA. Here the CDR3 reads CASSSTGTSSTQYF. The CDR3 DNA reads as TGTGCCAGCAGTTCTACAGGGACCTCATCGACCCAGTACTTC.

The V gene is TRBV19, the J gene TRBJ2-3; weak D call: TRBD1 (7 bases). The CDR3 is made up of 16 amino acids. The germline V gene encodes CDR1 LNHDA and CDR2 SQIVND (reference sequence). V lost 2 bases and J 4 bases, leaving 16 bases between the germline ends. The CDR3 nucleotides read TGTGCCAGTAGTATATCGGGGGCCCAGGGGGCAGATACGCAGTATTTT. Amino acids: CASSISGAQGADTQYF.